These 10 T cell receptor beta chains were all obtained from the same sample, sequenced in a study of vaccination and CD4 T cells after COVID-19. The Oncomine TCR Beta short-read assay generated sequence data from the DNA of cultured CD4+ T cells. TCRdb re-called the PCR reads through MiXCR, storing one row per CDR3 protein. The profile shows 5,500 to 7,500 distinct CDR3 sequences, about 20% of them singletons. As to treatment: roughly 11-day PBMC culture with coronavirus spike peptide pools or control peptides (ViraFEST assay). These receptors are not linked to any known antigen. The source material was CD4+ T cells from blood, cultured in vitro, sampled after SARS-CoV-2 vaccination. All receptors derive from a human donor who had recovered from COVID-19.

This clonotype qualifies as medium-sized. The chain links TRBV7-2 to TRBJ1-6; tentatively, D is TRBD1 (5 bases). The V and J ends lost 4 bases and 10 bases respectively, with 11 bases between them. Germline CDR1 SGHTA, CDR2 FQGNSA. The CDR3 sequence is 13 residues long. The DNA of the CDR3 is TGTGCCAGCAGCTCCCAGGGTAACTCACCCCTCCACTTT. Its protein product is CASSSQGNSPLHF. The whole variable domain, remainder taken from reference TRBV7-2 and TRBJ1-6, is GAGVSQSPSNKVTEKGKDVELRCDPISGHTALYWYRQSLGQGLEFLIYFQGNSAPDKSGLPSDRFSAERTGGSVSTLTIQRTQQEDSAVYLCASSSQGNSPLHFGNGTRLTVT.

The chain carries TRBV6-5 and TRBJ1-4; perhaps TRBD1 as D (6 bases). Germline lookup yields CDR1 MNHEY and CDR2 SVGAGI. V lost 6 bases, J lost 8 bases, and 16 bases lay in between. CDR3 length equals 14 residues. The CDR3: CASRLLPTGEKLFF. The CDR3 coding sequence is TGTGCCAGCAGATTACTCCCCACAGGGGAAAAACTGTTTTTT.

By share, this clonotype counts as medium-sized. The V gene is TRBV20-1, the J gene TRBJ2-5; TRBD2 aligns across 8 bases. Per the germline V gene, CDR1 is DFQATT and CDR2 is SNEGSKA (reference sequence). The CDR3 consists of 15 residues. Germline trimming cut 3 bases from V and 5 bases from J; bases unmatched to any gene: 11. DNA for the CDR3: TGCAGTGCTAGCCATAGCGGGGAGCTTGGTGAGACCCAGTACTTC. Translated: CSASHSGELGETQYF.

The chain is built from TRBV10-3 and TRBJ2-5; tentatively, D is TRBD1 (5 bases). Germline V gene lookup returns CDR1 ENHRY and CDR2 SYGVKD. CDR3 size: 14 residues. Trimming removed 4 bases at V and 4 bases at J, with 13 bases between. DNA of the CDR3: TGTGCCATCAGTGTCCAGGGTTTTCGAGAGACCCAGTACTTC. Its translation is CAISVQGFRETQYF.

The V and J genes are TRBV4-1 and TRBJ1-6, with unresolved D. Germline-derived CDR1 and CDR2 are MGHRA and YSYEKL. V lost 4 bases, J lost 8 bases, and 15 bases lay in between. The CDR3 is made up of 15 amino acids. The CDR3, as DNA: TGCGCCAGCAGCCGGAGCGGAGGGAGGGATTCACCCCTCCACTTT. It codes for CASSRSGGRDSPLHF.

In DNA form, the CDR3 reads TGTGCCAGCAGCTCAGGACAGGGGAGCTCTGGGGCCAACGTCCTGACTTTC. This sequence encodes CASSSGQGSSGANVLTF. The rearrangement links TRBV7-7 to TRBJ2-6, with TRBD1 matching 9 bases. V trimming: 4 bases; J trimming: 0 bases; junction bases outside the gene matches: 4. The length of the CDR3 is 17 residues. CDR1 and CDR2 (germline): SSHAT, FNYEAQ (reference sequence).

This clonotype rates as medium-sized. The rearrangement joins TRBV7-2 to TRBJ2-3; a possible D gene is TRBD2 (6 bases). The CDR3 totals 15 residues. V shed 4 bases and J shed 5 bases, with 16 bases lying between them. Looked up from germline, CDR1 is SGHTA and CDR2 is FQGNSA. CDR3 nucleotide sequence: TGTGCCAGCAGCTCCCTAGGGACTTCAGGAGATACGCAGTATTTT. It yields the protein CASSSLGTSGDTQYF.

This clonotype came up a few times. This chain joins TRBV4-2 and TRBJ1-2; the match to TRBD1 covers 8 bases. The germline gives CDR1 LGHNA, CDR2 YNFKEQ. This CDR3 is 16 amino acids long. V gave up 0 bases and J gave up 9 bases; unmatched junction bases: 12. CDR3 bases: TGTGCCAGCAGCCAAGATACGCGACAGGGGAGTAGGAGCTACACCTTC. It specifies CASSQDTRQGSRSYTF.

This chain joins TRBV27 and TRBJ2-7; the D gene is possibly TRBD1 (7 bases). Germline V CDR1 and CDR2: MNHEY, SMNVEV (reference sequence). The V end was cut by 8 bases, the J end by 2 bases, with 19 bases between. The CDR3 spans 15 residues. The CDR3 reads CASARENRGPYEQYF. In DNA form, the CDR3 reads TGTGCCAGCGCGCGGGAAAACAGGGGCCCCTACGAGCAGTACTTC.

The chain links TRBV21-1 to TRBJ2-6; the table calls TRBD1, which could not be checked here. TRBV21-1 is a documented pseudogene. The CDR3 loop spans 17 amino acids. CDR3 protein: CASSTTGGSSGANVLTF. The CDR3 DNA follows: TGTGCCAGCAGCACCACAGGGGGCAGCTCTGGGGCCAACGTCCTGACTTTC.